The 9 T cell receptor beta chains below were found in one sample sequenced in a study of control samples from healthy donors and cancer patients (dated by TCRdb to about 2020). The method behind the library was the immunoSEQ multiplex PCR assay. The table comes from immuneACCESS by way of TCRdb, which keeps in-frame sequences with V and J called. Part of the clones is missing from these tables; in studies checked, under half for an unresolved V gene and the rest for unknown reasons. The sample table records some 210,000 clones; 90% to 95% of these occur just once. In total, the top ten clones hold 1.5% to 2% of the sample. Sequenced: blood. These receptors originate from a young man in good health.

The gene calls are TRBV6-5 and TRBJ1-5; 7 bases agree with TRBD1. Germline CDR1 is MNHEY and CDR2 is SVGAGI. CDR3 length: 15 residues. With 5 bases clipped from V and 3 bases from J, the junction kept 7 bases outside the gene matches. As DNA, the CDR3 is TGTGCCAGCAGTAACGGGACAGCTAACAATCAGCCCCAGCATTTT. Translating it yields CASSNGTANNQPQHF.

This clone was seen more than once but under ten times. The genes are TRBV11-3 and TRBJ1-1; D ambiguous. Per germline, CDR1 SGHNT and CDR2 YENEEA. The V end lost 1 base, the J end lost 7 bases, and 10 bases lay between the germline ends. There are 13 residues in the CDR3. The CDR3 loop reads CASSLGGRHEAFF. Written as DNA, the CDR3 is TGTGCCAGCAGCTTAGGCGGGAGACATGAAGCTTTCTTT. Using reference TRBV11-3 and TRBJ1-1 for the parts outside the CDR3, the full variable domain is EAGVVQSPRYKIIEKKQPVAFWCNPISGHNTLYWYLQNLGQGPELLIRYENEEAVDDSQLPKDRFSAERLKGVDSTLKIQPAELGDSAVYLCASSLGGRHEAFFGQGTRLTVV.

V is TRBV27 and J is TRBJ1-2, with D perhaps matching TRBD1 (5 bases). Germline V gene sequence: CDR1 MNHEY, CDR2 SMNVEV (reference sequence). V was cut by 0 bases and J by 5 bases, with 16 bases left in between. The CDR3 runs 16 residues. The CDR3 loop is CASSLSTPPGRYGYTF. The CDR3 nucleotides are TGTGCCAGCAGTTTATCTACACCGCCAGGGAGGTATGGCTACACCTTC.

The V gene is TRBV12-5, the J gene TRBJ2-7; 7 bases line up with TRBD1. V dropped 1 base and J dropped 10; count of bases not matched to a gene: 7. The CDR3 has 13 amino acids. CDR1 LGHNT and CDR2 FRNRAP come from the germline V gene. The CDR3 bases are TGTGCTAGTGGTTTGGCGGACAGGAACCTTCAGTACTTC. Translated, it gives CASGLADRNLQYF. Supplemented by reference TRBV12-5 and TRBJ2-7, the full variable domain reads DARVTQTPRHKVTEMGQEVTMRCQPILGHNTVFWYRQTMMQGLELLAYFRNRAPLDDSGMPKDRFSAEMPDATLATLKIQPSEPRDSAVYFCASGLADRNLQYFGPGTRLTVT.

This sequence joins TRBV2 and TRBJ1-1; unclear D gene. V lost 4 bases and J 5 bases, leaving 14 bases between the germline ends. CDR1 is SNHLY, CDR2 FYNNEI, per germline. This CDR3 has 14 amino acids. This chain's CDR3 is CASSAAGDRTEAFF. The CDR3 DNA reads as TGTGCCAGCAGTGCTGCCGGGGATAGAACTGAAGCTTTCTTT.

The count of this clone is one. The CDR3 is CANKTNTGELFF. The CDR3 DNA reads as TGTGCCAACAAAACGAACACCGGGGAGCTGTTTTTT. This chain connects TRBV12-3 or TRBV12-4 to TRBJ2-2; D not certain. The CDR3 runs to 12 residues. Trimming took off 10 bases at V and 0 bases at J, with 6 bases between the two ends.

This chain links TRBV29-1 with TRBJ2-7; 9 bases line up with TRBD2. From germline, CDR1 is SQVTM and CDR2 ANQGSEA. CDR3 length equals 14 residues. The junction had 11 bases not matched to a gene; V was cut back by 4 bases and J by 7 bases. The CDR3 here is CSVGLGTSRLEQYF. CDR3 bases: TGCAGCGTTGGGCTCGGGACTAGCCGCCTAGAGCAGTACTTC.

This clone was observed once. The V call is TRBV7-8, the J call TRBJ1-1; TRBD1 agrees at 8 bases. J lost 1 base, V lost 6 bases, and 7 bases had no gene match. CDR1 is SGHVS, CDR2 FQNEAQ, per germline. The CDR3 totals 15 residues. This CDR3 reads CASRNRDRTNTEAFF. CDR3 coding DNA: TGTGCCAGCAGAAACCGGGACAGGACGAACACTGAAGCTTTCTTT.

The V and J genes are TRBV9 and TRBJ1-6; the D gene is possibly TRBD1 (6 bases). V lost 3 bases and J 4 bases, leaving 8 bases between the germline ends. The germline V gene has CDR1 SGDLS and CDR2 YYNGEE. CDR3 size: 14 residues. CDR3 sequence: CASSAQGYNSPLHF. DNA of the CDR3: TGTGCCAGCAGCGCCCAGGGGTATAATTCACCCCTCCACTTT.